These 2 T cell receptor beta chains share one sample of origin, sequenced in a study of metastatic and nonmetastatic thyroid tumors. MiXCR re-clonotyped the PCR reads for TCRdb. This table has tens of thousands of clones, 20% to 25% appearing once. Thyroid surgery took place with no prior treatment in any patient. The sample comprised blood. These receptors were obtained from a female donor with papillary thyroid cancer or a benign thyroid nodule (not recorded which). Some clones in this sample may be carry-over from other donors' samples.

This clone has a count of ten or more. The J gene is TRBJ2-3, the V gene TRBV29-1, with 8 nucleotides matching TRBD1. This CDR3 comprises 15 residues. Germline assignment: CDR1 SQVTM and CDR2 ANQGSEA. Trimming at V came to 1 base and at J to 0 bases, leaving 3 bases not matched to a gene. The CDR3 nucleotides are TGCAGCGTTGAAGGGGGACAGGCTAGCACAGATACGCAGTATTTT. This encodes CSVEGGQASTDTQYF.

This clone showed up just a few times. The chain uses TRBV27 and TRBJ1-5; the D is unclear. CDR1 is MNHEY and CDR2 is SMNVEV in the germline V gene (reference sequence). Deletions cut 11 bases from V and 5 bases from J, with 16 bases between. This CDR3 has 13 residues. CDR3 region: CASRSDGYQPQHF. The CDR3, as DNA: TGTGCCTCCCGGAGTGACGGGTATCAGCCCCAGCATTTT.